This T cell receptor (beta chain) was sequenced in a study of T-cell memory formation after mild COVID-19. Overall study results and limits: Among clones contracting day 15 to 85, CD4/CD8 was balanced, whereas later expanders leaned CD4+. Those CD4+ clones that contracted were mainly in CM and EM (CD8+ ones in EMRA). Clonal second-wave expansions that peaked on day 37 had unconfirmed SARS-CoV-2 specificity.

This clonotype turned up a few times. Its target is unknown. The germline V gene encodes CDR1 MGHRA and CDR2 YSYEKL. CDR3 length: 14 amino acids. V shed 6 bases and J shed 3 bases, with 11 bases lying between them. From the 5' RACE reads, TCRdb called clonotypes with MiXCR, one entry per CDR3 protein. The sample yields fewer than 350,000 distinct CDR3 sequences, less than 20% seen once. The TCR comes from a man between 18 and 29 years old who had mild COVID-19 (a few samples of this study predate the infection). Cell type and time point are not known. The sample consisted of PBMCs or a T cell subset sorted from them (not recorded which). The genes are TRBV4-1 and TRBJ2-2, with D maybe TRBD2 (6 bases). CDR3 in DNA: TGCGCCAGCAGTCACGGGGAGGACACCGGGGAGCTGTTTTTT. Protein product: CASSHGEDTGELFF.